This T cell receptor beta chain was captured by sequencing in a study of T cells after yellow fever vaccination. Study context: With SMART-Seq v4 Ultra Low Input, the fractions containing low cell numbers were prepared. Overall study findings and caveats: From the bulk population, abundant clonotypes could contaminate and appear within FACS-sorted repertoires.

The TCR cDNA carried a universal primer site and UMIs from 5'RACE template switching. TCRdb re-called the 5' RACE reads through MiXCR, storing one row per CDR3 protein. Of a few hundred thousand distinct CDR3 sequences in the sample, around 4.9% were seen once. This clonotype has a handful of counts. As yet, its antigen is unknown. Per the germline V gene, CDR1 is DFQATT and CDR2 is SNEGSKA (reference sequence). Trimming stripped 2 bases from V and 0 bases from J, with 5 bases between. The CDR3 runs 14 residues. The material sequenced was CD4+ T cells sorted from PBMCs, taken on the day of the yellow fever booster vaccination. V is TRBV20-1 and J is TRBJ2-6, with no clear D. The sequence derives from a man in his late teens or twenties who received the YFV17D yellow fever vaccine. The CDR3 DNA reads as TGCAGTGCTAGAACGATCTCTGGGGCCAACGTCCTGACTTTC. Encoded protein: CSARTISGANVLTF.